Sequencing of this TCR beta chain was carried out in a study of OX40 agonist ivuxolimab in advanced cancers. The method was immunoSEQ multiplex PCR; TCRdb's version includes in-frame clones alone and lacks a portion of them. This table holds tens of thousands of clones, roughly 80% found once. This CDR3 has 16 amino acids. V shed 4 bases and J shed 3 bases, with 18 bases lying between them. CDR1 is SNHLY, CDR2 FYNNEI, per germline. The sample in question was CD4+ or CD8+ T cells sorted from blood, obtained in a trial of the OX40 agonist ivuxolimab. V gene TRBV2 combines with J gene TRBJ2-5, with TRBD1 as a possible D gene (5 bases). The origin of this receptor is an adult with an advanced solid tumor such as melanoma, head and neck, liver or kidney cancer. CDR3 sequence: CASSVSSTDTEETQYF. CDR3 bases: TGTGCCAGCAGTGTGTCCTCGACAGATACCGAAGAGACCCAGTACTTC.